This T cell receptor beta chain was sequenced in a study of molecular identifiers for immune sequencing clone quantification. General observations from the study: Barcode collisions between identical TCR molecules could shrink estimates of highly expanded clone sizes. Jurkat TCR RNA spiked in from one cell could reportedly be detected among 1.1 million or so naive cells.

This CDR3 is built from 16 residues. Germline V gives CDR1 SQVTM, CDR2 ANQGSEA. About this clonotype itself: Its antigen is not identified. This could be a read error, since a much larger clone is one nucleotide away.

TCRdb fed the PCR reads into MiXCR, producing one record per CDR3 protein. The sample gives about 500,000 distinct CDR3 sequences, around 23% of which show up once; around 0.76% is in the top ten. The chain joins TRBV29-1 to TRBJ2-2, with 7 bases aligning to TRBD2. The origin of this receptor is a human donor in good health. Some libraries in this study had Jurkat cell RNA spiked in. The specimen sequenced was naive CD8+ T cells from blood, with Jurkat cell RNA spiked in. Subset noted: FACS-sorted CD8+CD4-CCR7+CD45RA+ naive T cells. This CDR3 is CGVEDRTRINTGELFF. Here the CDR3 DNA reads TGCGGCGTTGAAGATCGGACTAGAATAAACACCGGGGAGCTGTTTTTT.